This TCR beta chain came from a study of response to subunit inactivated influenza vaccine. Overall study findings and caveats: Researchers suggested that each seasonal influenza vaccination recruits few new T cells.

From the RT-PCR reads, TCRdb called clonotypes with MiXCR, one entry per CDR3 protein. The sample yields 500,000 to 550,000 distinct CDR3 sequences, around 7.9% seen once. The germline V and J ends were trimmed by 0 bases and 3 bases, with 6 bases remaining between them. The CDR3 consists of 13 residues. Germline assignment: CDR1 SGHRS and CDR2 YFSETQ. There are many counts of this clonotype. Its antigen is unidentified. Source: PBMCs from blood, taken around 25 months after vaccination. The rearrangement uses TRBV5-1 and TRBJ2-5; D is undetermined. The source is a man aged 45-69 years who received an inactivated influenza vaccine. The CDR3 DNA is TGCGCCAGCAGCTTGGTTGCGGAAGAGACCCAGTACTTC. Translating it yields CASSLVAEETQYF.